The 11 T cell receptor beta chains below were found in one sample sequenced in a study of CD8 T cells in ankylosing spondylitis. TCRdb redid the calling of the 5' RACE reads with MiXCR, one entry per CDR3 protein. The sample lists approximately 500,000 distinct CDR3 sequences, 10% to 15% occurring once. Points from the study as a whole: What appeared characteristic of ankylosing spondylitis blood was a TCR beta motif of under 10 highly homologous variants.

No antigen has been identified for these receptors. The material sequenced was blood, either unsorted or a sorted T cell fraction (not recorded which). The receptor source for this set is a male donor with ankylosing spondylitis.

This clonotype has a count of ten or more. The rearrangement links TRBV24-1 to TRBJ2-1, with D unresolved. With 2 bases removed from V and 8 bases from J, the gap between germline ends came to 15 bases. CDR1 is KGHDR, CDR2 SFDVKD, per germline. The CDR3 totals 15 residues. In DNA, the CDR3 is TGTGCCACCAGTGATTCCCTTGGCCTGCTCCATGAGCAGTTCTTC. Amino acids: CATSDSLGLLHEQFF.

A few counts support this clonotype. The V and J genes are TRBV15 and TRBJ1-5; a possible D gene is TRBD1 (6 bases). Per germline, CDR1 LNHNV and CDR2 YYDKDF (reference sequence). The CDR3 extends over 15 amino acids. Deletions cut 0 bases from V and 7 bases from J, with 13 bases between. The CDR3 loop is CATSRDLGGGQPQHF. In nucleotides, the CDR3 is TGTGCCACCAGCAGAGATTTGGGGGGCGGGCAGCCCCAGCATTTT.

This clonotype came up a few times. The chain links TRBV5-1 to TRBJ2-1; the match to TRBD2 covers 11 bases. This CDR3 contains 18 residues. Germline values: CDR1 SGHRS, CDR2 YFSETQ. V dropped 4 bases and J dropped 0; count of bases not matched to a gene: 9. CDR3 sequence: CASSQGLAVASSYNEQFF. CDR3 nucleotides: TGCGCCAGCAGCCAGGGACTAGCGGTAGCCAGCTCCTACAATGAGCAGTTCTTC.

The chain has TRBV4-1 and TRBJ2-7; TRBD2 matches at 9 bases. The CDR3 contains 16 residues. V gave up 1 base and J gave up 2 bases; unmatched junction bases: 6. Per germline, CDR1 MGHRA and CDR2 YSYEKL. The CDR3 protein is CASSQGLVAGAYEQYF. CDR3 nucleotides: TGCGCCAGCAGCCAAGGGTTGGTAGCGGGAGCCTACGAGCAGTACTTC.

Ten or more counts support this clonotype. The rearrangement links TRBV2 to TRBJ2-1; 7 bases match TRBD2. Germline CDR1 SNHLY, CDR2 FYNNEI. The V and J ends lost 10 bases and 4 bases, in that order; junction bases with no gene match: 10. The CDR3 spans 14 residues. The CDR3 region is CATRAGSVYNEQFF. The CDR3 DNA is TGTGCCACCCGAGCGGGATCGGTTTACAATGAGCAGTTCTTC.

Many counts were recorded for this clonotype. V gene TRBV2 combines with J gene TRBJ2-5; 9 bases are a match to TRBD2. The length of the CDR3 is 15 residues. Germline CDR1 is SNHLY and CDR2 is FYNNEI. With 4 bases clipped from V and 4 bases from J, the junction kept 7 bases outside the gene matches. This CDR3 is CASSVASGMIETQYF. CDR3 nucleotide sequence: TGTGCCAGCAGTGTGGCTAGCGGGATGATAGAGACCCAGTACTTC.

This sequence joins TRBV4-1 and TRBJ2-1; 11 bases agree with TRBD2. The CDR3 covers 18 residues. Trimming at V came to 3 bases and at J to 1 base, leaving 8 bases not matched to a gene. The germline CDR1 and CDR2 sequences are MGHRA and YSYEKL. Written as DNA, the CDR3 is TGCGCCAGCAGCCAGGCCCCAGTAGCGGGAGGGTCCTACAATGAGCAGTTCTTC. Translated: CASSQAPVAGGSYNEQFF.

The J gene is TRBJ1-6, the V gene TRBV28; D is undetermined. This CDR3 is built from 14 residues. Germline V lookup: CDR1 MDHEN, CDR2 SYDVKM. Between the trimmed V and J ends, which lost 7 bases and 3 bases, there was a span of 10 bases. This chain's CDR3 is CASNPRLYNSPLHF. In nucleotides, the CDR3 is TGTGCCAGCAACCCCCGACTCTATAATTCACCCCTCCACTTT. Full variable domain (rest looked up from reference TRBV28 and TRBJ1-6): DVKVTQSSRYLVKRTGEKVFLECVQDMDHENMFWYRQDPGLGLRLIYFSYDVKMKEKGDIPEGYSVSREKKERFSLILESASTNQTSMYLCASNPRLYNSPLHFGNGTRLTVT.

This clonotype has a handful of counts. The V and J genes are TRBV7-2 and TRBJ2-2; 7 nucleotides match TRBD2. The CDR3 covers 16 residues. The ends lost 5 bases at V and 8 bases at J; junction bases unmatched: 14. The germline V gene encodes CDR1 SGHTA and CDR2 FQGNSA. The CDR3 loop is CASSPSSGGPKGELFF. In DNA form, the CDR3 reads TGTGCCAGCAGCCCTTCTAGCGGAGGGCCTAAAGGGGAGCTGTTTTTT.

The rearrangement joins TRBV14 to TRBJ2-1; D remains ambiguous. The CDR3 is made up of 12 amino acids. The V gene lost 1 base and the J gene lost 10 bases, with 8 bases spanning the gap. Germline V lookup: CDR1 SGHDN, CDR2 FVKESK. The CDR3: CASSQVEQEQFF. In nucleotides, the CDR3 is TGTGCCAGCAGCCAAGTTGAACAAGAGCAGTTCTTC. Using reference TRBV14 and TRBJ2-1 for the parts outside the CDR3, the full variable domain is EAGVTQFPSHSVIEKGQTVTLRCDPISGHDNLYWYRRVMGKEIKFLLHFVKESKQDESGMPNNRFLAERTGGTYSTLKVQPAELEDSGVYFCASSQVEQEQFFGPGTRLTVL.

The CDR3 here is CASSQRDGGYGEQFF. In DNA, the CDR3 is TGTGCCAGCAGCCAGCGGGACGGGGGGTATGGTGAGCAGTTCTTC. The J gene is TRBJ2-1, the V gene TRBV3-1; 7 bases map to TRBD2. Germline CDR1 reads LGHDT; CDR2 reads YNNKEL (reference sequence). The CDR3 runs 15 residues. Losses at the gene ends were 3 bases for V and 9 bases for J; bases not matched to a gene: 11.